The T cell receptor beta chain under discussion was sequenced for a study of PD-1 blockade in mismatch repair-deficient tumors. Germline V gives CDR1 MNHNS, CDR2 SASEGT. The CDR3 totals 15 residues. Trimming took off 3 bases at V and 0 bases at J, with 11 bases between the two ends. TCRdb's copy holds only in-frame clones and misses some; the assay was immunoSEQ multiplex PCR. This sample has tens of thousands of clones, with more than 65% found just once. The chain is built from TRBV6-1 and TRBJ1-1; D remains unclear. This TCR was recovered from an adult with mismatch repair-deficient cancer. The sequencing used peripheral blood, collected 12 weeks after starting pembrolizumab. CDR3 sequence: CASSDQRFLNTEAFF. The CDR3 DNA reads TGTGCCAGCAGTGACCAGCGATTCTTGAACACTGAAGCTTTCTTT.